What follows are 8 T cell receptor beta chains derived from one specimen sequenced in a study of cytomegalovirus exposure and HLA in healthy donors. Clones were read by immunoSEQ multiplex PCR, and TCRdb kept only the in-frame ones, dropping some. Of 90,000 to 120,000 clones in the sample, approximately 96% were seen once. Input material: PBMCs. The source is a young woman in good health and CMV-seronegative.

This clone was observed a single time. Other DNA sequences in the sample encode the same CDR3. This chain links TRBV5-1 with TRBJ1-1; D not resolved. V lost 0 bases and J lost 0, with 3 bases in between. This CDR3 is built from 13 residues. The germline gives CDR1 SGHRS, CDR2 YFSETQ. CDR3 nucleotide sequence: TGCGCCAGCAGCTTGGCGGTGAACACTGAAGCTTTCTTT. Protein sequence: CASSLAVNTEAFF.

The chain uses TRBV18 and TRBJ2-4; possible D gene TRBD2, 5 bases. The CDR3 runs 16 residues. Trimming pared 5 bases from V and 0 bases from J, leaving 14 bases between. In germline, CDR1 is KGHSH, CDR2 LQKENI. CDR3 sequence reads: CASSSGVLLAKNIQYF. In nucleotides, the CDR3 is TGTGCCAGCTCAAGCGGTGTGTTGCTAGCCAAAAACATTCAGTACTTC.

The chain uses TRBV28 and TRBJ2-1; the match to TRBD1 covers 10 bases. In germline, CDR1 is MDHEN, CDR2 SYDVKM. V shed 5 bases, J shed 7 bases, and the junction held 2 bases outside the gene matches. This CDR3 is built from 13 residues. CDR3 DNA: TGTGCCAGCAGTGGGACAGGGGTGAATGAGCAGTTCTTC. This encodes CASSGTGVNEQFF.

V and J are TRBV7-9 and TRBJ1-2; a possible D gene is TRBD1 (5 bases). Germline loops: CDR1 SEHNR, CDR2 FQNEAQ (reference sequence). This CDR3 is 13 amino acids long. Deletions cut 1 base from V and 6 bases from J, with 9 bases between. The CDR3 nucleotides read TGTGCCAGCAGCTTAGGGCCCAGGGATGGCTACACCTTC. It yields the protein CASSLGPRDGYTF.

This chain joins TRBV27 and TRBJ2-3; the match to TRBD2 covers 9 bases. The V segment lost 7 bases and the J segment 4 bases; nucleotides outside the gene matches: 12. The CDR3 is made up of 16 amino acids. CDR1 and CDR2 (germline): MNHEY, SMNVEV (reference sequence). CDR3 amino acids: CASNRGGAGGADTQYF. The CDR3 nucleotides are TGTGCCAGCAATCGGGGGGGGGCGGGGGGGGCAGATACGCAGTATTTT.

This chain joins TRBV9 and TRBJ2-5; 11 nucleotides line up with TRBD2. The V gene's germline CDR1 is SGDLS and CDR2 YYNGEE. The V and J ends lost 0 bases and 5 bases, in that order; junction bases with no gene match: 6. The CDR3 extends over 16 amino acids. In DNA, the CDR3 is TGTGCCAGCAGCGTAGCTAGCGGGGGGCCCGGGGAGACCCAGTACTTC. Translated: CASSVASGGPGETQYF. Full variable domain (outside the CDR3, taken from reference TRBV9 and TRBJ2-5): DSGVTQTPKHLITATGQRVTLRCSPRSGDLSVYWYQQSLDQGLQFLIQYYNGEERAKGNILERFSAQQFPDLHSELNLSSLELGDSALYFCASSVASGGPGETQYFGPGTRLLVL.

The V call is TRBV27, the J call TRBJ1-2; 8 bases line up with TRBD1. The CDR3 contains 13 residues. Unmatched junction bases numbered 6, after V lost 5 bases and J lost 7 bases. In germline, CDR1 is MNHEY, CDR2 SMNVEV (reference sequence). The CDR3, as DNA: TGTGCCAGCAGTAGGAGGGACAGGACTGGCTACACCTTC. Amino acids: CASSRRDRTGYTF.

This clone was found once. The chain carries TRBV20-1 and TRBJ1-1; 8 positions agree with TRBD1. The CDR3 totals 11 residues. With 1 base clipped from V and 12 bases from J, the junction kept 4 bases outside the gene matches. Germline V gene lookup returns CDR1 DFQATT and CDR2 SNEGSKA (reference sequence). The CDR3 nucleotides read TGCAGTGCTAGAGCGGCAGGGGGCACTTTCTTT. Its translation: CSARAAGGTFF.